This TCR beta chain comes out of a study of long-term antiretroviral therapy in people with HIV. Run at survey level, the immunoSEQ assay was version v3.0. Here immunoSEQ multiplex PCR was the method, and the copy in TCRdb shows in-frame clones only, minus some. This repertoire shows 30,000 to 40,000 clones, 65% to 85% found once; its top ten account for around 3%. Germline-derived CDR1 and CDR2 are SGHDN and FVKESK. The CDR3 has 14 amino acids. V dropped 1 base and J dropped 0 bases, with 7 bases sitting between them. This chain links TRBV14 with TRBJ2-7; D may be TRBD1 (5 bases). This receptor was identified in a man aged 50 to 59 with HIV. The sample here was unsorted PBMCs, taken 3 years after starting antiretroviral therapy. CDR3 sequence reads: CASSQGQHSYEQYF. The CDR3 DNA reads as TGTGCCAGCAGCCAAGGACAGCACTCCTACGAGCAGTACTTC.